This TCR beta chain was retrieved from a study of cytomegalovirus exposure and HLA in healthy donors (dated by TCRdb to about 2017). Describing the broader study: An earlier analysis of 550 to 700 of the donors reported more than 250 Gb of sequence data and roughly 110 million unique TCR beta sequences from 150 million to 200 million T cells. Roughly 300 gigabases of sequencing data and 75 million to 85 million unique TCR sequences made up an early release that covered roughly 670 HLA-typed donors. Of the 300 to 500 genotyped donors, 65% to 90% were placed in the genetic ancestry cluster associated with self-reported Caucasian donors. The study was designed to test whether signatures of past pathogen exposure could be identified by cataloging public T cell receptors. The study used immunosequencing to profile the T cell repertoires of hundreds of subjects and linked those repertoires to cytomegalovirus serostatus. Besides the first cohort of approximately 670 subjects, a separate validation cohort made up of 120 different subjects was used. To predict cytomegalovirus infection status, the study brought together high-throughput TCR immunosequencing, statistical association of individual TCRs with disease status, and machine learning. A later analysis re-analyzed previously published TCR beta repertoires from 666 donors and added high-resolution HLA genotyping to study TCR occurrence patterns. Rather than using new phenotypic data, the later analysis identified candidate immune exposures from TCR beta sequences and from how often those sequences occurred across donors. To decide whether each TCR beta V gene segment behaved as functional or pseudogenic, an earlier analysis of some 600 of the donors relied on high-throughput TCR beta sequencing. Donor age, sex, ethnicity and CMV serostatus were collected together with the repertoire data. Genome-wide SNP genotypes for about three fifths of the roughly 670 donors were used in a later genetic analysis, which treated that subset as a discovery cohort. Every discovery cohort repertoire had been produced on one sequencing platform. Class I and class II HLA loci were covered by the typing at four-digit resolution. The number of donors typed differed by locus, with about 629-630 for A, B, C, DRB1 and DQB1, roughly 520 for DQA1, about 610 for DPA1, and under 490 for DPB1. Because of strong linkage in the cohort, a handful of DR-DQ haplotypes were treated as single units for association and clustering. Across 398 genotyped donors of the cohort, an average of about 240,000 unique TCR beta nucleotide sequences per donor were sequenced, and roughly a sixth of those sequences were non-productive.

The paper's findings and limits, for the study overall: Because some donors lacked HLA typing at each locus, the association tests relied only on the typed subset. A few of the identified cytomegalovirus-associated TCR beta chains were confirmed in vitro to be specific for cytomegalovirus antigens. An association between a missense DCLRE1C variant and V-gene and J-gene trimming of TCR beta chains was found in a later genetic analysis and replicated in an independent cohort. Linkage disequilibrium might explain the correlated functional status among segregating V segments, but an unknown experimental factor could not be ruled out. A further reported finding was that TCR beta sequences accurately predicted the HLA-A and HLA-B alleles for most subjects in the first cohort. Broadly in line with IMGT annotations, most TCR beta V segments showed up in productive rearrangements about 90% or about 30% of the time in an earlier analysis of 587 of the donors. A cluster of highly shared sequence variants was judged likely to be a technical artifact of the sequencing pipeline. When HLA alleles, especially DR and DQ, strongly co-occurred, TCR associations were difficult to assign to individual alleles. In a later genetic analysis, fewer N-insertions in productive TCRs were reported among donors in an Asian-associated ancestry cluster than the approximately 670-donor mean. In a later analysis, most CMV-associated TCR beta chains were found to appear HLA-restricted, with HLA associations seemingly driven largely by CMV exposure. The classifier was reported to diagnose cytomegalovirus status with high specificity and sensitivity in both the original and validation cohorts. Some IMGT-functional V segments, including TRBV6-2 and TRBV6-3, could not be distinguished by the 87-base-pair reads and were therefore excluded. The study listed approximately 150 TCR beta chains as associated with cytomegalovirus. CMV serostatus was the only immune exposure information available for the cohort. The authors suggested that the approach could potentially be generalized to other disease states and immunological phenotypes. About 17 rarely observed V segments, including chromosome 9 orphons, were excluded from the earlier analysis of several hundred of the donors because counts were too low. Several of the top co-occurrence clusters appeared to be linked to parvovirus B19, influenza, CMV and Epstein-Barr virus, according to a later analysis. In a later analysis, HLA-associated TCR beta chains showed more clonal expansion and lower generation probabilities than non-associated chains that were equally common. Only TCR beta chains were sequenced in this cohort, and the absence of alpha or paired-chain data limited detectable features. At a false discovery rate of 0.05, a later analysis linked 15,000 to 20,000 TCR beta sequences to specific HLA alleles. Presence/absence analyses assumed roughly uniform sequencing depth across donors, an assumption that may not hold. While some public TCRs were present in many individuals, most TCR sequences turned up only very rarely across donors. A later analysis found that TCR association rates varied across HLA loci, with DRB1 alleles showing the most associated TCRs and HLA-C alleles the fewest.

Libraries were prepared through the immunoSEQ multiplex PCR assay. For the multiplex PCR, a mixture combining 60 forward primers for TCR Vbeta segments and 13 reverse primers for TCR Jbeta segments was used. The CDR3 region of rearranged TCR beta genes was amplified from genomic DNA with a multiplex PCR assay. The Illumina HiSeq System was used to sequence the amplified TCR beta libraries as 87-base-pair reads. Per the authors' processing: A later analysis counted about 80 million unique TCR beta chains across the 550 to 800 repertoires, and roughly 11 million of these chains were shared by at least two donors. To remove PCR and sequencing errors, raw reads were error-corrected and collapsed into unique sequences using a nearest-neighbor algorithm that merged closely related sequences. Alignment of CDR3 sequences to IMGT reference sequences was used to assign V, D and J gene segments. For a sequence to be retained, a match of at least six nucleotides was required to both a V gene segment and a J gene segment. A rearrangement was called productive if the CDR3 had no stop codons and remained in frame with V and J, and every other rearrangement was called non-productive. CDR3 was defined according to IMGT convention as the region running from the second conserved V-encoded cysteine to the conserved J-encoded phenylalanine. The earlier analysis of around 640 of the donors excluded sequences that lacked an unambiguous match to a single V gene segment. An earlier analysis of just under 600 of the donors called V segments functional above 56.7% productive rearrangements and segregating when the between-donor standard deviation exceeded 5%. A statistical classification framework was built to diagnose cytomegalovirus status from the catalog of TCR beta chain sequences. A later analysis assigned V and J genes by comparing TCR nucleotide sequences with IMGT/GENE-DB human TR gene sequences. Using the TCRdist pipeline, a later analysis assigned CDR3 sequences along with most-parsimonious VDJ recombination scenarios. A later analysis defined each TCR beta chain by its CDR3 amino acid sequence plus V-gene family, and excluded reads lacking a unique V-gene family. In a later analysis, 450 to 600 highly shared, low-generation-probability nucleotide sequences were removed to address suspected cross-contamination and a sequencing artifact. In a later analysis, a clonal expansion index was calculated for each public chain from normalized within-repertoire ranks of inferred template counts. In a later analysis, generation probabilities were computed using a VDJ recombination model fitted to out-of-frame rearrangements, and the results were checked against IGoR. In a later analysis, hypergeometric tests were used to score TCR-TCR, TCR-HLA and TCR-CMV co-occurrence, with a repertoire-size bias correction applied to TCR pairs. In a later analysis, false discovery rates were estimated by permuting HLA or CMV assignments 20 times. In a later analysis, co-occurring TCRs were grouped with DBSCAN, and TCRdist sequence similarity was added when clustering was performed within HLA-allele-positive subsets. Repertoires with fewer than 30,000 or more than 120,000 public chains, plus five repertoires with anomalous nucleotide sharing, were excluded from co-occurrence clustering. Drawn from immuneACCESS, this table holds only the in-frame rearrangements with V and J called that TCRdb kept. Clones are partly lost; checked studies trace under half to an unresolved V gene and leave the rest unexplained. V and J calls and clone size are given by that table; D and trimming were obtained from the DNA. This sample has over 200,000 clones in its table, and about 89% of those were observed once. The ten largest clonotypes hold less than 1.2% of the sample.

The cohort was made up of about 670 healthy bone marrow donors. Cohort members were all nominally healthy when sampled, although unrecorded immune exposures were likely present. The donor tested CMV seronegative, placing the donor among the 300 to 450 seronegative members of the cohort. A peripheral blood sample was collected from each donor, and TCR beta sequencing was performed on peripheral blood mononuclear cells. Genomic DNA extraction from the blood cell samples was performed with the Qiagen DNeasy Blood Extraction Kit. Including the terminal cysteine and phenylalanine, the CDR3 comprises 16 residues. The entry retains the CDR3 DNA only, 48 bases that are in frame from base 1. Clipping removes 5 bases from V and 1 base from J, with 10 as the unmatched junction base count. For CDR1 and CDR2, the germline V gene (reference sequence) lists MNHEY and SMNVEV. On this clone: The antigen it binds to is not known. Base qualities are not at hand, and no much larger clone is one base apart.

Sequences were obtained from PBMCs. The receptor's source is a woman younger than 35 in good health and CMV-seronegative. The rearrangement joined TRBV27 to TRBJ2-7, and 8 junctional nucleotides match TRBD1. The CDR3 region: CASSARGRVGSYEQYF. DNA sequence: TGTGCCAGCAGTGCCAGGGGGCGCGTTGGATCCTACGAGCAGTACTTC.